A selection of T cell receptor beta chains follows, all from one sample in a study of HIV-infected patients and healthy controls. TCRdb reprocessed the 5' RACE reads via MiXCR and lists one record per CDR3 protein. This table has around 18,000 distinct CDR3 sequences, approximately 16% appearing once. The sample taken for sequencing was CD8+ T cells from blood. These receptors were taken from a human donor in good health. The CDR3 runs from the conserved cysteine through the conserved F or W.

TRBV20-1	TRBJ2-7	CSATGGGDEQYF
TRBV11-1	TRBJ2-7	CASSGAGPTYEQYF
TRBV7-8	TRBJ1-1	CASRRGTPRTEAFF
TRBV19	TRBJ1-5	CAIGPLNQPQHF
TRBV7-9	TRBJ1-1	CASSSNLGGGTEAFF
TRBV2	TRBJ2-7	CATLQGDHEQYF
TRBV20-1	TRBJ2-1	CSARVYNEQFF
TRBV6-2/TRBV6-3	TRBJ1-2	CASRLYGYTF
TRBV28	TRBJ1-5	CASTTNQPQHF
TRBV28	TRBJ1-1	CASSYMRTGEAFF
TRBV4-1	TRBJ1-2	CASSQNLQSNYGYTF
TRBV6-6	TRBJ1-4	CASSTGVIEGTEKLFF
TRBV7-9	TRBJ2-3	CASSLALPDPTDTQYF
TRBV29-1	TRBJ1-1	CSVDEGSEAFF
TRBV24-1	TRBJ1-1	CATSGRGGEAFF
TRBV5-4	TRBJ1-1	CASSLGGGMNTEAFF
TRBV28	TRBJ2-6	CASSPGPLSGANVLTF
TRBV3-1	TRBJ1-2	CASSQDYGKSHGYTF
TRBV7-9	TRBJ2-3	CASSLTRGGYGDTQYF
TRBV6-5	TRBJ2-1	CASSYDYLTSGRAEQFF
TRBV7-2	TRBJ1-5	CASSKGLGNQPQHF
TRBV7-9	TRBJ1-2	CASSLADRNYYGYTF
TRBV19	TRBJ1-2	CASSIEESIYGYTF
TRBV12-3/TRBV12-4	TRBJ2-1	CASRQREWYNEQFF
TRBV5-4	TRBJ2-1	CASSLRDLDNEQFF
TRBV7-6	TRBJ2-1	CASSLAAAGGPNYNEQFF
TRBV6-6	TRBJ2-3	CASSYSPVLQYF
TRBV7-9	TRBJ2-2	CASSFSTGELFF
TRBV12-3/TRBV12-4	TRBJ2-1	CASSEGLAGGSTYNEQFF